The 30 T cell receptor beta chains in this list originate from one sample, sequenced in a study of blood T cell repertoires in COVID-19. Clones were sequenced by immunoSEQ multiplex PCR, and TCRdb holds only the in-frame ones, with some missing. This table holds 85,000 to 130,000 clones, approximately 91% found once. The sequencing input was peripheral blood. These receptors were collected from a man aged 55 to 69 with acute or convalescent COVID-19.

The V gene is TRBV5-6, the J gene TRBJ1-2; TRBD1 is a possible D gene (5 bases). The CDR3 contains 14 residues. Germline CDR1 is SGHDT and CDR2 is YYEEEE. The ends were cut back, 0 bases at V and 1 base at J, with 7 bases in the middle. The CDR3 DNA reads TGTGCCAGCAGCTTGGGACAGATTAACTATGGCTACACCTTC. The encoded protein is CASSLGQINYGYTF.

The chain recombines TRBV6-5 with TRBJ1-3; tentative D call: TRBD1 (6 bases). CDR3 length equals 13 residues. V lost 7 bases and J lost 8, with 15 bases in between. Germline CDR1 MNHEY, CDR2 SVGAGI. CDR3 loop: CASNVDRLYTIYF. CDR3 DNA sequence: TGTGCCAGCAACGTCGACAGGTTATACACCATATATTTT.

Here the CDR3 DNA reads TGTGCCAGCAGTGAACAGGACAGGGGTCCAGATACGCAGTATTTT. Encoded protein: CASSEQDRGPDTQYF. V usage is TRBV6-1 and J usage is TRBJ2-3, with 9 bases lining up with TRBD1. The germline V gene encodes CDR1 MNHNS and CDR2 SASEGT. The CDR3 totals 15 residues. Trimming removed 2 bases from V and 4 bases from J; junction bases left unmatched: 4.

V is TRBV7-6 and J is TRBJ2-3, with 13 bases identical to TRBD2. The CDR3 runs to 16 residues. Germline lookup yields CDR1 SGHVS and CDR2 FNYEAQ. J lost 6 bases, V lost 1 base, and 4 bases had no gene match. The DNA of the CDR3 is TGTGCCAGCAGCTTAGAGGGACTAGCGGGAAGGGATACGCAGTATTTT. Its translation: CASSLEGLAGRDTQYF. Drawing the rest from reference TRBV7-6 and TRBJ2-3, the complete variable domain is GAGVSQSPRYKVTKRGQDVALRCDPISGHVSLYWYRQALGQGPEFLTYFNYEAQQDKSGLPNDRFSAERPEGSISTLTIQRTEQRDSAMYRCASSLEGLAGRDTQYFGPGTRLTVL.

This chain joins TRBV14 and TRBJ2-1; maybe TRBD2 (6 bases). V lost 2 bases, J lost 9 bases, and 20 bases lay in between. From germline, CDR1 is SGHDN and CDR2 FVKESK. The CDR3 covers 16 residues. The CDR3 DNA reads as TGTGCCAGCAGCCAACCCGGGACTGGAGGATCGGGTGAGCAGTTCTTC. Amino acids: CASSQPGTGGSGEQFF.

The rearrangement uses TRBV7-3 and TRBJ2-1, with TRBD2 identical over 15 bases. J lost 5 bases, V lost 5 bases, and 4 bases had no gene match. The germline V gene encodes CDR1 SGHTA and CDR2 FQGTGA. The CDR3 contains 16 residues. In DNA form, the CDR3 reads TGTGCCAGCAGCCGGGGACTAGCGGGAGGAGACAATGAGCAGTTCTTC. Its translation: CASSRGLAGGDNEQFF.

V and J are TRBV30 and TRBJ1-6, with unresolved D. The CDR3 has 13 residues. From germline, CDR1 is GTSNPN and CDR2 SVGIG (reference sequence). Trimming took 3 bases from V and 13 from J, leaving 16 bases between them. The CDR3 DNA sequence: TGTGCCTGGAGATCCACGGCCCAGGCCCCCCTCCACTTT. Translation gives CAWRSTAQAPLHF.

This chain links TRBV9 with TRBJ2-1, with 7 nucleotides matching TRBD1. There are 16 residues in the CDR3. The V segment lost 2 bases and the J segment 7 bases; nucleotides outside the gene matches: 12. Germline CDR1 reads SGDLS; CDR2 reads YYNGEE. The CDR3 coding sequence is TGTGCCAGCAGCGTGAACAGGGTAGGGGGCCGGAATGAGCAGTTCTTC. Translation gives CASSVNRVGGRNEQFF. Filled out from reference TRBV9 and TRBJ2-1, the complete variable domain reads DSGVTQTPKHLITATGQRVTLRCSPRSGDLSVYWYQQSLDQGLQFLIQYYNGEERAKGNILERFSAQQFPDLHSELNLSSLELGDSALYFCASSVNRVGGRNEQFFGPGTRLTVL.

The V gene is TRBV7-3, the J gene TRBJ2-1; the D is unclear. Trimming stripped 4 bases from V and 6 bases from J, with 7 bases between. CDR1 and CDR2 from the germline V gene are SGHTA and FQGTGA. This CDR3 region has 12 residues. This CDR3 is CASSSSANEQFF. In DNA, the CDR3 is TGTGCCAGCAGCTCAAGCGCCAATGAGCAGTTCTTC.

With respect to this clone: An end of the junction does not agree with germline; a read error may underlie this. V and J are TRBV27 and TRBJ2-1, with TRBD1 as a possible D gene (6 bases). CDR1 and CDR2 from the germline V gene are MNHEY and SMNVEV (reference sequence). This CDR3 is 13 amino acids long. CDR3 residues: CATSRGSYNEQFF. The CDR3 DNA sequence: TGTGCCACCAGTAGGGGGTCCTACAATGAGCAGTTCTTC.

V and J are TRBV5-4 and TRBJ2-5; 9 nucleotides agree with TRBD2. The CDR3 runs 17 residues. From germline, CDR1 is SGHNT and CDR2 YYREEE (reference sequence). Trimming took 4 bases from V and 4 from J; bases not matched to a gene: 14. CDR3 residues: CASSREAGGPARETQYF. The CDR3 bases are TGTGCCAGCAGCCGGGAAGCGGGGGGACCAGCGCGAGAGACCCAGTACTTC.

V usage is TRBV3-1 (or the pseudogene TRBV3-2) and J usage is TRBJ2-7, with D possibly matching TRBD2 (5 bases). Germline CDR1 and CDR2: LGHDT and YNNKEL (reference sequence). The CDR3 length is 15 residues. V was clipped by 2 bases and J by 1 base, with 12 bases between them. CDR3 loop: CASSQPDGLSYEQYF. The CDR3 DNA is TGTGCCAGCAGCCAACCGGACGGACTGTCCTACGAGCAGTACTTC.

The V gene is TRBV5-1, the J gene TRBJ1-4; no clear D. The CDR3 covers 13 residues. Germline CDR1 reads SGHRS; CDR2 reads YFSETQ. Trimming removed 4 bases at V and 5 bases at J, with 9 bases between. The CDR3 nucleotides are TGCGCCAGCAGCGCGAGCGACAATGAAAAACTGTTTTTT. It specifies CASSASDNEKLFF. The full variable domain, with the rest looked up from reference TRBV5-1 and TRBJ1-4, is KAGVTQTPRYLIKTRGQQVTLSCSPISGHRSVSWYQQTPGQGLQFLFEYFSETQRNKGNFPGRFSGRQFSNSRSEMNVSTLELGDSALYLCASSASDNEKLFFGSGTQLSVL.

The chain has TRBV2 and TRBJ1-1; 7 nucleotides line up with TRBD1. The ends lost 1 base at V and 4 bases at J; junction bases unmatched: 0. The germline V gene has CDR1 SNHLY and CDR2 FYNNEI. The CDR3 extends over 13 amino acids. The DNA of the CDR3 is TGTGCCAGCAGTGAAGACAGGGGCACTGAAGCTTTCTTT. Encoded protein: CASSEDRGTEAFF.

The chain joins TRBV2 to TRBJ2-4; the match to TRBD2 covers 7 bases. The V gene end was trimmed by 2 bases and the J gene end by 6 bases; junction bases not matched to a gene: 7. This CDR3 spans 15 amino acids. Germline values: CDR1 SNHLY, CDR2 FYNNEI. CDR3: CASSEFRGEGNIQYF. DNA for the CDR3: TGTGCCAGCAGTGAATTCCGAGGGGAGGGAAACATTCAGTACTTC.

The chain links TRBV6-5 to TRBJ2-3; 7 positions match TRBD2. This CDR3 has 15 amino acids. Germline CDR1 is MNHEY and CDR2 is SVGAGI. J was trimmed by 9 bases and V by 0 bases; bases with no gene match: 9. CDR3 sequence: CASSYSRAGVSTQYF. CDR3 nucleotides: TGTGCCAGCAGTTACTCGAGGGCGGGAGTCTCCACGCAGTATTTT.

This chain joins TRBV6-2 or TRBV6-3 and TRBJ2-2, with D possibly being TRBD1 (6 bases). The germline V and J ends were trimmed by 4 bases and 2 bases, with 8 bases remaining between them. From germline, CDR1 is MNHEY and CDR2 SVGEGT. CDR3 size: 14 residues. The CDR3 reads CASSLQGNTGELFF. The CDR3 DNA reads as TGTGCCAGCAGTTTACAGGGAAACACCGGGGAGCTGTTTTTT.

The chain couples TRBV6-5 to TRBJ1-6; the D is unclear. The V end was cut by 10 bases, the J end by 14 bases, with 12 bases between. Germline V gives CDR1 MNHEY, CDR2 SVGAGI. The CDR3 sequence is 10 residues long. The CDR3 protein is CATFLTALHF. As DNA, the CDR3 is TGTGCCACGTTCCTTACGGCCCTCCACTTT.

This chain joins TRBV6-5 and TRBJ2-7; maybe TRBD1 (6 bases). The CDR3 runs 15 residues. Germline V gives CDR1 MNHEY, CDR2 SVGAGI. The V and J ends lost 7 bases and 4 bases respectively, with 20 bases between them. CDR3 protein: CASKNSAGESYEQYV. The CDR3, as DNA: TGTGCCAGCAAGAATTCGGCAGGGGAAAGTTACGAGCAGTACGTC.

The gene calls are TRBV6-1 and TRBJ1-6; 8 bases align to TRBD1. Germline V CDR1 and CDR2: MNHNS, SASEGT. V shed 3 bases and J 5 bases; nucleotides not matched to a gene: 9. The CDR3 runs 17 residues. The CDR3, as DNA: TGTGCCAGCAGTGACGTGACAGGGGAGTTTAATAATTCACCCCTCCACTTT. This translates into CASSDVTGEFNNSPLHF.

This clone was counted once. This chain links TRBV6-4 with TRBJ1-1; TRBD1 agrees at 12 bases. This CDR3 is 16 amino acids long. From germline, CDR1 is MRHNA and CDR2 SNTAGT. Trimming cost V 10 bases and J 0 bases; bases outside gene matches: 9. This chain's CDR3 is CANTGTGGPLNTEAFF. The DNA of the CDR3 is TGTGCCAACACCGGGACAGGGGGCCCCTTGAACACTGAAGCTTTCTTT.

J is TRBJ1-1 and V is TRBV19; 7 bases agree with TRBD1. CDR1 and CDR2 from the germline V gene are LNHDA and SQIVND (reference sequence). The junction had 5 bases not matched to a gene; V was cut back by 4 bases and J by 0 bases. The CDR3 is 15 amino acids. CDR3 nucleotide sequence: TGTGCCAGTAGTAGACAGGGTCGATTGAACACTGAAGCTTTCTTT. Encoded protein: CASSRQGRLNTEAFF.

This rearrangement joins TRBV28 to TRBJ1-5, with D possibly being TRBD1 (5 bases). CDR1 MDHEN and CDR2 SYDVKM come from the germline V gene. V gave up 5 bases and J gave up 2 bases, with 16 bases separating them. The CDR3 is 16 amino acids. Written as DNA, the CDR3 is TGTGCCAGCAGTCACCAGGGTGATCTTGGCAATCAGCCCCAGCATTTT. As protein: CASSHQGDLGNQPQHF.

The chain recombines TRBV7-6 with TRBJ1-1, with a tentative D call TRBD1 (6 bases). V was clipped by 4 bases and J by 0 bases, with 15 bases between them. The germline V gene has CDR1 SGHVS and CDR2 FNYEAQ. This CDR3 is built from 16 residues. This CDR3 reads CASSSIPTGLNTEAFF. In DNA form, the CDR3 reads TGTGCCAGCAGCTCGATCCCCACAGGGTTGAACACTGAAGCTTTCTTT. Full variable domain (rest looked up from reference TRBV7-6 and TRBJ1-1): GAGVSQSPRYKVTKRGQDVALRCDPISGHVSLYWYRQALGQGPEFLTYFNYEAQQDKSGLPNDRFSAERPEGSISTLTIQRTEQRDSAMYRCASSSIPTGLNTEAFFGQGTRLTVV.

This chain joins TRBV7-2 and TRBJ2-1; TRBD2 matches 7 bases. The CDR3 totals 11 residues. V dropped 7 bases and J dropped 12; count of bases not matched to a gene: 6. Germline V gene sequence: CDR1 SGHTA, CDR2 FQGNSA. CDR3 sequence (DNA): TGTGCCAGCACCGAAACTAGCGTGCAGTTCTTC. This codes for CASTETSVQFF. Combining the CDR3 with reference TRBV7-2 and TRBJ2-1 gives the whole variable domain GAGVSQSPSNKVTEKGKDVELRCDPISGHTALYWYRQSLGQGLEFLIYFQGNSAPDKSGLPSDRFSAERTGGSVSTLTIQRTQQEDSAVYLCASTETSVQFFGPGTRLTVL.

The gene calls are TRBV3-1 (or the pseudogene TRBV3-2) and TRBJ1-1; 8 bases map to TRBD1. Germline CDR1 and CDR2: LGHDT and YNNKEL (reference sequence). The J segment lost 6 bases and the V segment lost 3 bases, leaving 9 bases of the junction unmatched. This CDR3 has 15 amino acids. The CDR3: CASSQEDRAPAEAFF. The CDR3 nucleotides are TGTGCCAGCAGCCAGGAGGACAGGGCGCCGGCTGAAGCTTTCTTT.

This chain links TRBV19 with TRBJ2-2, with TRBD2 as a possible D gene (6 bases). The CDR3 loop spans 13 amino acids. Germline V gene lookup returns CDR1 LNHDA and CDR2 SQIVND (reference sequence). The V and J ends lost 6 bases and 6 bases respectively, with 11 bases between them. CDR3 DNA sequence: TGTGCCAGTAGGGACTATGTGGCCGGGGAGCTGTTTTTT. Encoded protein: CASRDYVAGELFF.

The V gene is TRBV18, the J gene TRBJ2-2; D gene uncertain. Trimming took 3 bases from V and 4 from J, leaving 9 bases between them. CDR1 is KGHSH and CDR2 is LQKENI in the germline V gene. CDR3 length: 14 amino acids. The CDR3: CASSPISVTGELFF. The CDR3 bases are TGTGCCAGCTCACCTATCTCGGTCACCGGGGAGCTGTTTTTT.

The chain joins TRBV19 to TRBJ1-5; the match to TRBD1 covers 7 bases. This CDR3 region has 13 residues. Looked up from germline, CDR1 is LNHDA and CDR2 is SQIVND (reference sequence). Unmatched junction bases numbered 0, after V lost 2 bases and J lost 5 bases. The CDR3 region has the DNA TGTGCCAGTAGTATAACAGGGGATCAGCCCCAGCATTTT. Its protein product is CASSITGDQPQHF.

This clone was seen just once. The chain links TRBV10-2 to TRBJ2-7; 7 bases fit TRBD1. The CDR3 has 13 amino acids. Germline V gene lookup returns CDR1 WSHSY and CDR2 SAAADI. Trimming at V came to 4 bases and at J to 5 bases, leaving 5 bases not matched to a gene. CDR3 sequence: CASSGYRGHEQYF. CDR3 DNA: TGCGCCAGCAGTGGTTACAGGGGTCACGAGCAGTACTTC.